Following are 28 T cell receptor beta chains from one sample sequenced in a study of control samples from healthy donors and cancer patients. Method: immunoSEQ multiplex PCR; TCRdb's copy keeps in-frame clones and lacks some. Here the sample spans about 110,000 clones, 90% being singletons. The sample consisted of blood. These receptors all come from a human donor in good health. The donor label of this sample is uncertain.

This rearrangement joins TRBV6-5 to TRBJ2-3, with TRBD2 as a possible D gene (6 bases). Germline V gene sequence: CDR1 MNHEY, CDR2 SVGAGI. Trimming pared 8 bases from V and 1 base from J, leaving 13 bases between. This CDR3 has 14 residues. DNA for the CDR3: TGTGCCAGCTTGGGAGGCAGGGGCACAGATACGCAGTATTTT. This gives the protein CASLGGRGTDTQYF.

The chain carries TRBV27 and TRBJ1-2; no clear D. Trimming pared 3 bases from V and 8 bases from J, leaving 13 bases between. The CDR3 runs 13 residues. Germline loops: CDR1 MNHEY, CDR2 SMNVEV (reference sequence). CDR3 in DNA: TGTGCCAGCAGTTTGACGGGAACTTGGGGCTACACCTTC. This gives the protein CASSLTGTWGYTF.

Here the CDR3 DNA reads TGCGCCAGCAGCTTGGGGAACAGGTTACCAAACACCATATATTTT. This translates into CASSLGNRLPNTIYF. The chain is built from TRBV5-1 and TRBJ1-3; weak D call: TRBD1 (5 bases). Germline V gene sequence: CDR1 SGHRS, CDR2 YFSETQ. V was trimmed by 0 bases and J by 6 bases, leaving 13 bases between them. The CDR3 is 15 amino acids.

The chain couples TRBV19 to TRBJ2-1; TRBD1 agrees at 9 bases. V gave up 7 bases and J gave up 3 bases; unmatched junction bases: 7. This CDR3 is 15 amino acids long. Germline values: CDR1 LNHDA, CDR2 SQIVND (reference sequence). The CDR3 protein is CASNRDRDLYNEQFF. The CDR3 region has the DNA TGTGCCAGTAACAGGGACAGGGACCTCTACAATGAGCAGTTCTTC.

This chain links TRBV7-9 with TRBJ2-3, with no clear D. The CDR3 runs 12 residues. V shed 1 base and J shed 7 bases, with 6 bases lying between them. Germline assignment: CDR1 SEHNR and CDR2 FQNEAQ (reference sequence). CDR3 nucleotides: TGTGCCAGCAGCTTAGTTAGGAATACGCAGTATTTT. Translating it yields CASSLVRNTQYF.

CDR3: CASSSGRRTGLLNYGYTF. Here the CDR3 DNA reads TGTGCCAGCAGCTCCGGTAGGCGGACAGGTCTTCTTAACTATGGCTACACCTTC. This chain uses TRBV7-2 with TRBJ1-2; 7 positions agree with TRBD1. Looked up from germline, CDR1 is SGHTA and CDR2 is FQGNSA. The CDR3 covers 18 residues. The J segment lost 1 base and the V segment lost 4 bases, leaving 15 bases of the junction unmatched.

In DNA, the CDR3 is TGTGCCAGCAGCCCAACAGGAGATCAGCCCCAGCATTTT. Its translation: CASSPTGDQPQHF. The chain combines TRBV5-5 with TRBJ1-5; D may be TRBD1 (5 bases). Germline values: CDR1 SGHKS, CDR2 YYEKEE (reference sequence). Trimming left V 4 bases short and J 5 bases short, with 10 bases between. This CDR3 has 13 residues. Variable domain in full (rest from reference TRBV5-5 and TRBJ1-5): DAGVTQSPTHLIKTRGQQVTLRCSPISGHKSVSWYQQVLGQGPQFIFQYYEKEERGRGNFPDRFSARQFPNYSSELNVNALLLGDSALYLCASSPTGDQPQHFGDGTRLSIL.

This sequence joins TRBV5-6 and TRBJ1-1, with D tentatively TRBD1 (6 bases). The CDR3 is 13 residues long. Germline assignment: CDR1 SGHDT and CDR2 YYEEEE. The V and J ends lost 3 bases and 1 base respectively, with 7 bases between them. CDR3 in amino acids: CASSWGQNTEAFF. Here the CDR3 DNA reads TGTGCCAGCAGCTGGGGACAGAACACTGAAGCTTTCTTT.

This clone was seen a single time. The chain employs TRBV10-3 and TRBJ1-6; D perhaps matches TRBD1 (6 bases). The germline CDR1 and CDR2 sequences are ENHRY and SYGVKD. This CDR3 has 15 residues. V was shortened by 9 bases and J by 5 bases, with 17 bases between the two germline ends. CDR3 residues: CAISPGHLDNSPLHF. For the CDR3, the DNA is TGTGCCATAAGCCCGGGACACCTAGATAATTCACCCCTCCACTTT.

This chain joins TRBV7-8 and TRBJ2-7; D possibly corresponds to TRBD2 (5 bases). The CDR3 spans 15 residues. In germline, CDR1 is SGHVS, CDR2 FQNEAQ. V dropped 0 bases and J dropped 5 bases, with 14 bases sitting between them. In nucleotides, the CDR3 is TGTGCCAGCAGCTTAGCCGGGCTAGCAATGCACGAGCAGTACTTC. This encodes CASSLAGLAMHEQYF.

The chain joins TRBV20-1 to TRBJ2-2; possibly TRBD2 for D (6 bases). The germline gives CDR1 DFQATT, CDR2 SNEGSKA (reference sequence). The CDR3 covers 14 residues. Trimming left V 3 bases short and J 3 bases short, with 11 bases between. The CDR3 here is CSASSTGDTGELFF. The CDR3 DNA is TGCAGTGCTAGTTCTACGGGGGACACCGGGGAGCTGTTTTTT.

The rearrangement uses TRBV7-8 and TRBJ1-1; D perhaps matches TRBD1 (6 bases). There are 14 residues in the CDR3. Trimming stripped 4 bases from V and 3 bases from J, with 12 bases between. Germline CDR1 SGHVS, CDR2 FQNEAQ. This CDR3 reads CASSSQSGDTEAFF. In DNA, the CDR3 is TGTGCCAGCAGCTCCCAATCAGGGGACACTGAAGCTTTCTTT. The full variable domain, completed using reference TRBV7-8 and TRBJ1-1, is GAGVSQSPRYKVAKRGQDVALRCDPISGHVSLFWYQQALGQGPEFLTYFQNEAQLDKSGLPSDRFFAERPEGSVSTLKIQRTQQEDSAVYLCASSSQSGDTEAFFGQGTRLTVV.

J is TRBJ1-1 and V is TRBV6-5, with D possibly matching TRBD1 (5 bases). The CDR3 has 14 amino acids. V lost 5 bases and J 4 bases, leaving 14 bases between the germline ends. Germline CDR1 and CDR2: MNHEY and SVGAGI. CDR3 DNA sequence: TGTGCCAGCAGTAGCGGGGACTGGGTCACTGAAGCTTTCTTT. Translation: CASSSGDWVTEAFF.

The V and J genes are TRBV7-8 and TRBJ1-1; D is perhaps TRBD1 (5 bases). The length of the CDR3 is 14 residues. Looked up from germline, CDR1 is SGHVS and CDR2 is FQNEAQ. The germline V and J ends were trimmed by 2 bases and 5 bases, with 12 bases remaining between them. CDR3: CASSLSRGKTEAFF. The CDR3 DNA reads as TGTGCCAGCAGCTTATCTAGGGGAAAAACTGAAGCTTTCTTT.

This rearrangement joins TRBV6-1 to TRBJ1-4; possible D gene TRBD1, 5 bases. The V end lost 3 bases, the J end lost 5 bases, and 13 bases lay between the germline ends. Germline V gene lookup returns CDR1 MNHNS and CDR2 SASEGT. The CDR3 spans 15 residues. For the CDR3, the DNA is TGTGCCAGCAGTGAGGCGAGACAGTACAATGAAAAACTGTTTTTT. Translated, it gives CASSEARQYNEKLFF.

The chain couples TRBV7-8 to TRBJ2-3, with 8 bases matching TRBD2. Germline lookup yields CDR1 SGHVS and CDR2 FQNEAQ. V lost 4 bases and J lost 3; bases outside the gene matches: 6. The CDR3 runs 15 residues. CDR3 protein: CASSWSGGRTDTQYF. The CDR3 coding sequence is TGTGCCAGCAGCTGGAGCGGGGGTCGGACAGATACGCAGTATTTT. Complete variable domain (other parts from reference TRBV7-8 and TRBJ2-3): GAGVSQSPRYKVAKRGQDVALRCDPISGHVSLFWYQQALGQGPEFLTYFQNEAQLDKSGLPSDRFFAERPEGSVSTLKIQRTQQEDSAVYLCASSWSGGRTDTQYFGPGTRLTVL.

The chain employs TRBV6-5 and TRBJ1-2; D perhaps matches TRBD1 (6 bases). Trimming pared 8 bases from V and 4 bases from J, leaving 17 bases between. The germline gives CDR1 MNHEY, CDR2 SVGAGI. The CDR3 spans 14 residues. DNA for the CDR3: TGTGCCAGCGTGGCAGGGGTTGAAAGCTATGGCTACACCTTC. This gives the protein CASVAGVESYGYTF.

The V call is TRBV29-1, the J call TRBJ1-4, with 11 nucleotides matching TRBD1. This CDR3 contains 15 residues. The ends lost 6 bases at V and 8 bases at J; junction bases unmatched: 11. CDR1 and CDR2 (germline): SQVTM, ANQGSEA. CDR3 in amino acids: CSVGDRGNNREKLFF. The CDR3 bases are TGCAGCGTCGGGGACAGGGGGAATAATCGGGAAAAACTGTTTTTT.

The V call is TRBV2, the J call TRBJ2-1; 8 bases fit TRBD1. Trimming removed 6 bases from V and 6 bases from J; junction bases left unmatched: 1. Germline V gene sequence: CDR1 SNHLY, CDR2 FYNNEI. The CDR3 has 12 amino acids. The CDR3 loop is CASRTGVNEQFF. DNA of the CDR3: TGTGCCAGCAGGACAGGGGTCAATGAGCAGTTCTTC.

This clone turned up a few times. The chain is built from TRBV28 and TRBJ1-2; D is unresolved. CDR1 is MDHEN, CDR2 SYDVKM, per germline. The length of the CDR3 is 12 residues. The V end was cut by 2 bases, the J end by 5 bases, with 6 bases between. CDR3 in amino acids: CASSLAAYGYTF. The CDR3 region has the DNA TGTGCCAGCAGTTTAGCGGCTTATGGCTACACCTTC.

In this sample, this clone turned up once. The chain is built from TRBV30 and TRBJ1-1, with TRBD1 matching over 7 bases. Germline loops: CDR1 GTSNPN, CDR2 SVGIG (reference sequence). The V gene end was trimmed by 3 bases and the J gene end by 3 bases; junction bases not matched to a gene: 4. The CDR3 is made up of 13 amino acids. Written as DNA, the CDR3 is TGTGCCTGGAGCTTCAGGGGGTACACTGAAGCTTTCTTT. This codes for CAWSFRGYTEAFF.

The chain links TRBV6-1 to TRBJ1-2; no clear D. V gave up 1 base and J gave up 4 bases, with 1 base separating them. Germline V gene lookup returns CDR1 MNHNS and CDR2 SASEGT. CDR3 size: 11 residues. CDR3 region: CASSEGYGYTF. CDR3 coding DNA: TGTGCCAGCAGTGAAGGCTATGGCTACACCTTC.

V and J are TRBV28 and TRBJ2-5; D is uncertain. CDR1 is MDHEN and CDR2 is SYDVKM in the germline V gene. The ends were cut back, 2 bases at V and 5 bases at J, with 12 bases in the middle. The CDR3 totals 14 residues. The CDR3 DNA reads TGTGCCAGCAGTTTAATTGGGGTGGGCGAGACCCAGTACTTC. Translated, it gives CASSLIGVGETQYF.

This chain links TRBV19 with TRBJ1-1; D is possibly TRBD1 (6 bases). The germline CDR1 and CDR2 sequences are LNHDA and SQIVND (reference sequence). V lost 5 bases and J lost 0, with 13 bases in between. This CDR3 is 15 amino acids long. CDR3 in DNA: TGTGCCAGTAGTGGGGGACATGCGGTGAACACTGAAGCTTTCTTT. The encoded protein is CASSGGHAVNTEAFF.

V is TRBV6-5 and J is TRBJ2-7, with 7 bases lining up with TRBD1. With V trimmed by 10 bases and J by 2 bases, 8 bases remained unmatched. The CDR3 has 13 amino acids. CDR1 and CDR2 (germline): MNHEY, SVGAGI. The CDR3 DNA reads as TGTGCCACGAATCCGACAGGGACCTACGAGCAGTACGTC. The encoded protein is CATNPTGTYEQYV.

This clone was seen once. The rearrangement links TRBV25-1 to TRBJ1-5; tentatively, D is TRBD1 (5 bases). Germline V CDR1 and CDR2: MGHDK, SYGVNS. This CDR3 region has 14 residues. Trimming cost V 3 bases and J 3 bases, with 9 bases left between them. The DNA of the CDR3 is TGTGCCAGCAGTGATGACAGAAACAATCAGCCCCAGCATTTT. It translates to CASSDDRNNQPQHF. Full variable domain (rest looked up from reference TRBV25-1 and TRBJ1-5): EADIYQTPRYLVIGTGKKITLECSQTMGHDKMYWYQQDPGMELHLIHYSYGVNSTEKGDLSSESTVSRIRTEHFPLTLESARPSHTSQYLCASSDDRNNQPQHFGDGTRLSIL.

This clone has more than one count but fewer than ten. J is TRBJ1-2 and V is TRBV27; tentative D call: TRBD1 (5 bases). This CDR3 comprises 12 residues. Germline CDR1 is MNHEY and CDR2 is SMNVEV (reference sequence). Trimming cost V 6 bases and J 8 bases, with 13 bases left between them. In DNA form, the CDR3 reads TGTGCCAGCAGGGGGCGCGTGTCCGGCTACACCTTC. Translation: CASRGRVSGYTF.

DNA for the CDR3: TGTGCCAGCAGTGGTGGTGGGCCCCAGCATTTT. Its translation is CASSGGGPQHF. The chain uses TRBV6-4 and TRBJ1-5, with unresolved D. V was cut by 4 bases and J by 9 bases, with 7 bases left in between. The length of the CDR3 is 11 residues. The germline gives CDR1 MRHNA, CDR2 SNTAGT.